A selection of T cell receptor beta chains follows, all from one sample in a study of T cells in Graves' hyperthyroidism and ophthalmopathy. Each CDR3 protein is one row after TCRdb ran MiXCR on the multiplex PCR reads. The sample has fewer than 750,000 distinct CDR3 sequences; roughly 14% are singletons. The sample consisted of blood. These receptors all come from a middle-aged woman with Graves' ophthalmopathy. Each CDR3 is given with its conserved first and last residue. D genes are given only for firm matches. Clone size is shown for a subset of rows, as once, few, many or a class of expanded clone.

>15|TRBJ1-2|TRBV3-1|few|-
TGTGCCAGCAGCCAAAGGGACGTCTTTACCTATGGCTACACCTTC
CASSQRDVFTYGYTF
>16|TRBJ1-1|TRBV6-1|-|TRBD1
TGTGCCAGCAGTGTAGGGGACAGGGGGCGTTGGACTGAAGCTTTCTTT
CASSVGDRGRWTEAFF
>18|TRBJ2-2|TRBV7-8|many|TRBD2
TGTGCCAGCAGCCTAAGACTAGCGGGAGAAGCGAACACCGGGGAGCTGTTTTTT
CASSLRLAGEANTGELFF
>11|TRBJ2-1|TRBV7-9|few|-
TGTGCCAGCAGCCACCAGGGGACCGTAGGCTTC
CASSHQGTVGF
>11|TRBJ1-1|TRBV27|many|-
TGTCCTCTTCAGGGGTACACTGAAGCTTTCTTT
CPLQGYTEAFF
>15|TRBJ2-7|TRBV6-5|many|-
TGTGCCAGCAGTTACTCACAGGGTGTTAGCTACGAGCAGTACTTC
CASSYSQGVSYEQYF
>15|TRBJ2-1|TRBV10-1|many|-
TGCGCCAGCAGTGAGTCGGGAGCAGGCCGCAATGAGCAGTTCTTC
CASSESGAGRNEQFF
>16|TRBJ1-1|TRBV11-1|many|TRBD1
TGTGCCAGCAGCTTAGTTGGGGACAGGGGTGGCACTGAAGCTTTCTTT
CASSLVGDRGGTEAFF
>14|TRBJ1-2|TRBV19|many|TRBD1
TGTGCCAGTAGTCTGTGGGACAGGGAGGATGGCTACACCTTC
CASSLWDREDGYTF
>13|TRBJ1-3|TRBV7-9|many|-
TGTGCCAGCAGCTCGAGGGCTGGAAACACCATATATTTT
CASSSRAGNTIYF
>15|TRBJ2-6|TRBV7-3|-|-
TGTGCCAGCAGTCGGGGACTGGGTGGGGCCAACGTCCTGACTTTC
CASSRGLGGANVLTF
>13|TRBJ2-7|TRBV7-9|-|-
TGTGCCAGCAGCTTAGCAGGGCGGCACGAGCAGTACTTC
CASSLAGRHEQYF
>12|TRBJ1-6|TRBV7-8|many|-
TGTGCCAGCAGCCAACAGAATTCACCCCTCCACTTT
CASSQQNSPLHF
>15|TRBJ2-5|TRBV7-2|-|-
TGTGCCAGCAGCCCTGGGACCACTAGCCCAGAGACCCAGTACTTC
CASSPGTTSPETQYF
>13|TRBJ1-5|TRBV19|many|-
TGTGCCAGTAGTATCTCCACCCTCCAGCCCCAGCATTTT
CASSISTLQPQHF
>15|TRBJ2-5|TRBV20-1|few|TRBD2
TGCAGTGCTAGTTCTAGCGGGAGGGCCGAGGAGACCCAGTACTTC
CSASSSGRAEETQYF
>16|TRBJ2-5|TRBV7-8|many|-
TGTGCCAGCAGGCGGTTTGGGACGGAGTTACAAGAGACCCAGTACTTC
CASRRFGTELQETQYF
>14|TRBJ2-5|TRBV20-1|few|-
TGCAGTGCTAGAAGGGACTCGCCTTGGGAGACCCAGTACTTC
CSARRDSPWETQYF
>15|TRBJ1-2|TRBV20-1|-|TRBD1
TGCAGTGCTAGAGATGCGACAGGGCTTAACTATGGCTACACCTTC
CSARDATGLNYGYTF
>14|TRBJ2-5|TRBV15|-|TRBD2
TGTGCCACCAGCAGAGATCTGGGGGAGGGGACCCAGTACTTC
CATSRDLGEGTQYF
>16|TRBJ1-1|TRBV6-5|many|-
TGTGCCAGCAGTTCAACAGGGAGGTCCCTGAACACTGAAGCTTTCTTT
CASSSTGRSLNTEAFF
>16|TRBJ2-1|TRBV12-3/TRBV12-4|many|TRBD2
TGTGCCAGCAGTTTAGTGAGGCGGGAGCCCCTCGAGGAGCAGTTCTTC
CASSLVRREPLEEQFF
>17|TRBJ2-2|TRBV24-1|many|TRBD2
TGTGCCACCAGTGAGTTTCGGGGACTAGCAAACACCGGGGAGCTGTTTTTT
CATSEFRGLANTGELFF
>15|TRBJ2-5|TRBV7-2|many|TRBD2
TGTGCCAGCAGCCTTAAAGCGGGAGCGAGGGAGACCCAGTACTTC
CASSLKAGARETQYF
>20|TRBJ2-7|TRBV28|many|-
TGTGCCAGCAGTTTCGGGGGTTACTCGGCTAAATTCCTGAATCCCTACGAGCAGTACTTC
CASSFGGYSAKFLNPYEQYF
>16|TRBJ1-2|TRBV28|many|-
TGTGCCAGCAGTCCCCAGGGTCGTGGCAATAACTATGGCTACACCTTC
CASSPQGRGNNYGYTF
>14|TRBJ2-2|TRBV2|many|-
TGTGCCAGCAGTGAAGTAAGGGACACCGGGGAGCTGTTTTTT
CASSEVRDTGELFF
>13|TRBJ1-1|TRBV10-3|many|-
TGTGCCATCAGTCAGGAAAAGAACACTGAAGCTTTCTTT
CAISQEKNTEAFF
>15|TRBJ2-5|TRBV28|many|-
TGTGCCAGCAGTCCGGGGTTGATTACGGAGGAGACCCAGTACTTC
CASSPGLITEETQYF
>13|TRBJ1-1|TRBV7-3|many|-
TGTGCCAGCAGCTTAGGGAGGTCGACAAGAGCTTTCTTT
CASSLGRSTRAFF
>12|TRBJ1-6|TRBV19|-|-
TGTGCCAGTAGTCCAATCGAGTCACCCCTCCACTTT
CASSPIESPLHF
>12|TRBJ1-2|TRBV20-1|many|-
TGCAGGTTTAAGGCCGGAAACTATGGCTACACCTTC
CRFKAGNYGYTF
>13|TRBJ2-7|TRBV7-3|many|TRBD1
TGTGCCAGCAGCCATGGGGGACAGACCGAGCAGTACTTC
CASSHGGQTEQYF
>15|TRBJ1-2|TRBV6-2/TRBV6-3|many|-
TGTGCCAGCAGCTCTGGGGGGGCCGGACGTAGCGGCTACACCTTC
CASSSGGAGRSGYTF
>16|TRBJ2-1|TRBV28|many|TRBD1
TGTGCCAGCAGTGAGGGACAGGGGTTCCCCTACAATGAGCAGTTCTTC
CASSEGQGFPYNEQFF
>14|TRBJ2-5|TRBV15|-|-
TGTGCCACCAGCAGAGCCGGGGGGCGAGAGACCCAGTACTTC
CATSRAGGRETQYF
>11|TRBJ1-5|TRBV6-2/TRBV6-3|many|-
TGTGCCAGCAGGAATGATCAGCCCCAGCATTTT
CASRNDQPQHF
>15|TRBJ1-5|TRBV12-3/TRBV12-4|many|TRBD1
TGTGCCAGCAGTTACAGGGGAGAAAGCAATCAGCCCCAGCATTTT
CASSYRGESNQPQHF
>14|TRBJ1-5|TRBV12-3/TRBV12-4|many|-
TGTGCCAGCAGTTTAACCCTACACGTTCAGCCCCAGCATTTT
CASSLTLHVQPQHF
>15|TRBJ1-1|TRBV10-3|-|-
TGTGCCATCAGTGAGTCAGGCGGTTTCGACACTGAAGCTTTCTTT
CAISESGGFDTEAFF
>13|TRBJ2-7|TRBV2|few|-
TGTGCCAGCAGTGGACCGGCCCCCTACGAGCAGTACTTC
CASSGPAPYEQYF
>13|TRBJ2-7|TRBV7-2|many|-
TGTGCCAGCAGCTCGCAACAAGGGACGGAGCAGTACTTC
CASSSQQGTEQYF
>12|TRBJ2-2|TRBV2|many|-
TGTGCCAGCAAGGGGTATGCCGGGGAGCTGTTTTTT
CASKGYAGELFF
>15|TRBJ2-7|TRBV20-1|few|-
TGCAGTGCTAGAGATAGCCAGCGGCTAACCTACGAGCAGTACTTC
CSARDSQRLTYEQYF
>14|TRBJ2-2|TRBV30|few|-
TGTGCCTGGAGTGCCTGGACTCCCACCGGGGAGCTGTTTTTT
CAWSAWTPTGELFF